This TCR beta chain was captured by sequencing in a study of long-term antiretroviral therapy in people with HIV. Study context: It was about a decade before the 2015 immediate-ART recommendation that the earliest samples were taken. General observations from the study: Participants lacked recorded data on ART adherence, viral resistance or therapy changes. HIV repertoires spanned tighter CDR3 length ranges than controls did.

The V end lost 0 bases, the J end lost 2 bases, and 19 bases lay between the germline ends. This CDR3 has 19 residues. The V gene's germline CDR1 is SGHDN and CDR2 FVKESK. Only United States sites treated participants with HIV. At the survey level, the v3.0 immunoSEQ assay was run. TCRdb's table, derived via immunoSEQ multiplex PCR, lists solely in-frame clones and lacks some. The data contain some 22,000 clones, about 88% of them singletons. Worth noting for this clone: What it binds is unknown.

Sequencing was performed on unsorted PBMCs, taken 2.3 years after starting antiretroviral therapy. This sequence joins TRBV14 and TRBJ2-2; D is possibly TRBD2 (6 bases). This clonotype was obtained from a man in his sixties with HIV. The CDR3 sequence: CASSQERTGAASNTGELFF. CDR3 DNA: TGTGCCAGCAGCCAAGAGCGGACGGGAGCGGCGTCAAACACCGGGGAGCTGTTTTTT.